The rows below give T cell receptor beta chains drawn from one sample of a study of OX40 agonist ivuxolimab in advanced cancers. Assay used: immunoSEQ multiplex PCR; TCRdb lists only in-frame clones, some missing. The sample records approximately 62,000 clones, roughly 87% being singletons. This material consisted of CD4+ or CD8+ T cells sorted from blood, taken in a trial of the OX40 agonist ivuxolimab. These receptors were collected from an adult with an advanced solid tumor such as melanoma, head and neck, liver or kidney cancer. CDR3s include the opening cysteine and the closing phenylalanine or tryptophan. Fields, in order: J gene, clone size, D gene, V gene, CDR3 protein, CDR3 DNA. D genes are given only for firm matches. Clone size is not always given. Where it is, it says once, few, many or a class for expanded clones.

>TRBJ2-5|.|.|TRBV19
CASIGDGETQYF
TGTGCCAGTATCGGGGATGGGGAGACCCAGTACTTC
>TRBJ2-2|once|TRBD2|TRBV19
CASSRGLNIAGDAWGSGELFF
TGTGCCAGTAGTAGGGGTTTAAACATAGCGGGAGATGCCTGGGGGTCCGGGGAGCTGTTTTTT
>TRBJ1-5|.|.|TRBV27
CASSLGVGWQPQHF
TGTGCCAGCAGTTTAGGGGTAGGTTGGCAGCCCCAGCATTTT
>TRBJ2-5|.|.|TRBV11-1
CASSLDRGGGETQYF
TGTGCCAGCAGCTTAGACAGGGGAGGGGGTGAGACCCAGTACTTC
>TRBJ1-5|few|TRBD1|TRBV28
CASSSGQGTQPQHF
TGTGCCAGCAGCTCGGGACAGGGTACCCAGCCCCAGCATTTT
>TRBJ1-2|.|TRBD1|TRBV6-5
CASSLGQGFYGYTF
TGTGCCAGCAGCTTGGGACAGGGCTTCTATGGCTACACCTTC
>TRBJ2-1|.|.|TRBV27
CASSLGIGEQFF
TGTGCCAGCAGTTTGGGCATAGGTGAGCAGTTCTTC
>TRBJ1-2|once|.|TRBV29-1
CSVGDGRSPNYGYTF
TGCAGCGTTGGTGACGGAAGAAGTCCTAACTATGGCTACACCTTC
>TRBJ1-5|once|.|TRBV28
CASSRVGQPQHF
TGTGCCAGCAGTCGTGTGGGTCAGCCCCAGCATTTT
>TRBJ1-1|.|.|TRBV19
CASSPTYNTEAFF
TGTGCCAGTAGTCCAACTTATAACACTGAAGCTTTCTTT
>TRBJ2-2|.|.|TRBV21-1
CASSREDREAGELFF
TGTGCCAGCAGTAGGGAGGACAGGGAGGCCGGGGAGCTGTTTTTT
>TRBJ1-1|.|.|TRBV5-6
CASSLGDTEAFF
TGTGCCAGCAGCCTTGGGGACACTGAAGCTTTCTTT
>TRBJ2-7|.|TRBD1|TRBV7-2
CASSFAMTGGRNEQYF
TGTGCCAGCAGCTTCGCAATGACAGGGGGCCGAAACGAGCAGTACTTC
>TRBJ1-2|.|TRBD1|TRBV5-5
CASSTSQGGRYYGYTF
TGTGCCAGCAGCACCTCCCAGGGGGGACGATACTATGGCTACACCTTC
>TRBJ2-1|few|.|TRBV7-9
CASSFSQLSNEQFF
TGTGCCAGCAGCTTCTCCCAGCTTTCCAATGAGCAGTTCTTC
>TRBJ1-5|.|.|TRBV5-6
CASSLGWGGNQPQHF
TGTGCCAGCAGCTTGGGATGGGGGGGCAATCAGCCCCAGCATTTT
>TRBJ2-2|.|.|TRBV6-5
CASSYATLASGELFF
TGTGCCAGCAGTTACGCGACCCTCGCTTCCGGGGAGCTGTTTTTT
>TRBJ1-1|.|.|TRBV28
CASKVWGDMNTEAFF
TGTGCCAGTAAGGTTTGGGGTGATATGAACACTGAAGCTTTCTTT
>TRBJ2-7|.|.|TRBV6-1
CATLTRGGYEQYF
TGTGCCACCTTAACCAGGGGCGGCTACGAGCAGTACTTC
>TRBJ2-7|.|.|TRBV28
CASSSSPYEQYF
TGTGCCAGCAGTTCCTCCCCCTACGAGCAGTACTTC
>TRBJ1-4|.|TRBD1|TRBV9
CASSATGTGNEKLFF
TGTGCCAGCAGCGCCACCGGGACAGGGAATGAAAAACTGTTTTTT
>TRBJ2-6|.|.|TRBV9
CASSVDGAEVNVLTF
TGTGCCAGCAGCGTAGATGGTGCCGAAGTCAACGTCCTGACTTTC
>TRBJ1-1|.|TRBD1|TRBV18
CASSPRADRGGTEAFF
TGTGCCAGCTCACCGAGGGCCGACAGGGGAGGCACTGAAGCTTTCTTT
>TRBJ1-5|.|.|TRBV5-6
CASSLLSTATQNQPQHF
TGTGCCAGCAGCTTGCTATCGACGGCCACCCAAAATCAGCCCCAGCATTTT
>TRBJ2-1|.|TRBD2|TRBV6-5
CASSYSQRDTGEQFF
TGTGCCAGCAGTTACTCGCAGCGGGATACGGGTGAGCAGTTCTTC
>TRBJ2-1|.|.|TRBV19
CASSIGRGVTYNEQFF
TGTGCCAGTAGTATTGGCCGCGGGGTAACCTACAATGAGCAGTTCTTC
>TRBJ2-1|.|TRBD1|TRBV7-2
CASNSQGEAYNEQFF
TGTGCCAGCAACTCACAGGGGGAAGCCTACAATGAGCAGTTCTTC